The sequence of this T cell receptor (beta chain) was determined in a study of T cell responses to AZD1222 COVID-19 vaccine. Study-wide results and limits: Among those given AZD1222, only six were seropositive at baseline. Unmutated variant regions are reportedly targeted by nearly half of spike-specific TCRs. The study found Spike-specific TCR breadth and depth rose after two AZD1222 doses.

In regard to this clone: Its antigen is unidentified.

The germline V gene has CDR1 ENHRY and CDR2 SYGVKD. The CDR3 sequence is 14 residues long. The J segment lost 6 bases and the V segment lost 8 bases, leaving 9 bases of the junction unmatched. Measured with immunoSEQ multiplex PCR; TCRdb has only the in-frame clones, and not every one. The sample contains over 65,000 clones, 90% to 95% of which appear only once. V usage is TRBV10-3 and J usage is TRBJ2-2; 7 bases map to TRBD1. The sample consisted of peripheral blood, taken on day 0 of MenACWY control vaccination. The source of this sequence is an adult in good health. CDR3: CAILRDRVPGELFF. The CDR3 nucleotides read TGTGCCATCCTCCGTGACAGGGTCCCCGGGGAGCTGTTTTTT.